Below, 23 T cell receptor beta chains from the same sample are listed, as sequenced in a study of T-cell memory formation after mild COVID-19. TCRdb reanalysed the 5' RACE reads using MiXCR and keeps one entry per CDR3 protein. The table has roughly 190,000 distinct CDR3 sequences, roughly a tenth seen once; the top ten hold just over 3%. The sequenced sample consisted of PBMCs or a T cell subset sorted from them (not recorded which). These receptors came from a man younger than 35 who had mild COVID-19 (a few samples of this study predate the infection). Cell type and time point are not known.

The rearrangement joins TRBV5-1 to TRBJ2-5; maybe TRBD1 (6 bases). The CDR3 is 15 residues long. V lost 2 bases and J 5 bases, leaving 16 bases between the germline ends. The germline CDR1 and CDR2 sequences are SGHRS and YFSETQ. The CDR3 nucleotides read TGCGCCAGCAGCTTAACCGGACAGACGGGTGAGACCCAGTACTTC. This sequence encodes CASSLTGQTGETQYF.

The rearrangement joins TRBV6-6 to TRBJ2-1; 8 bases agree with TRBD1. The CDR3 has 14 amino acids. V lost 5 bases to trimming and J lost 8 bases; unmatched junction nucleotides: 8. CDR1 and CDR2 from the germline V gene are MNHNY and SVGAGI (reference sequence). The CDR3 loop reads CASSRGTGPHEQFF. DNA for the CDR3: TGTGCCAGCAGTAGGGGGACAGGCCCCCATGAGCAGTTCTTC.

This clonotype was seen more than once but under ten times. The chain is built from TRBV2 and TRBJ1-1; TRBD1 matches at 8 bases. CDR3 length equals 12 residues. The J segment lost 8 bases and the V segment lost 8 bases, leaving 7 bases of the junction unmatched. Germline loops: CDR1 SNHLY, CDR2 FYNNEI. The CDR3 nucleotides are TGTGCCAGCTCTAGCAGGGGGCACGAAGCTTTCTTT. It encodes CASSSRGHEAFF.

This clonotype was observed a few times. The chain has TRBV19 and TRBJ1-1, with D tentatively TRBD1 (6 bases). The CDR3 totals 13 residues. V was pared by 7 bases and J by 4 bases, with 13 bases between. Germline CDR1 and CDR2: LNHDA and SQIVND (reference sequence). The CDR3 sequence is CASTRSGATEAFF. CDR3 in DNA: TGTGCCAGTACCCGTTCGGGGGCCACTGAAGCTTTCTTT.

This clonotype appeared a few times. The chain combines TRBV7-2 with TRBJ2-4, with D possibly being TRBD1 or TRBD2 (5 bases each). Germline V gene lookup returns CDR1 SGHTA and CDR2 FQGNSA. This CDR3 has 19 residues. V lost 1 base, J lost 0 bases, and 19 bases lay in between. CDR3 residues: CASSLEGRSLRLAKNIQYF. In DNA, the CDR3 is TGTGCCAGCAGCTTAGAGGGACGGAGCCTGAGACTAGCCAAAAACATTCAGTACTTC.

The table lists this clonotype with a few counts. J is TRBJ1-2 and V is TRBV7-2; possibly TRBD1 for D (6 bases). The V and J ends lost 2 bases and 4 bases respectively, with 11 bases between them. The germline CDR1 and CDR2 sequences are SGHTA and FQGNSA. There are 14 residues in the CDR3. The CDR3 DNA sequence: TGTGCCAGCAGCTTACTAGCAGGGGCCTATGGCTACACCTTC. Amino acids: CASSLLAGAYGYTF.

There are a few counts of this clonotype. The V call is TRBV20-1, the J call TRBJ2-3; possible D gene TRBD1, 7 bases. This CDR3 has 14 amino acids. V lost 4 bases, J lost 0 bases, and 11 bases lay in between. In germline, CDR1 is DFQATT, CDR2 SNEGSKA (reference sequence). CDR3: CSATRGVSTDTQYF. CDR3 bases: TGCAGTGCTACCAGGGGGGTTAGCACAGATACGCAGTATTTT.

This clonotype was seen many times. The chain employs TRBV6-2 or TRBV6-3 and TRBJ1-1; no firm D call. V was clipped by 4 bases and J by 2 bases, with 17 bases between them. Germline CDR1 MNHEY, CDR2 SVGEGT. The CDR3 loop spans 16 amino acids. The CDR3 spells CASSFGLRGLNTEAFF. DNA of the CDR3: TGTGCCAGCAGTTTCGGACTCCGCGGGCTTAACACTGAAGCTTTCTTT.

This clonotype turned up a few times. In DNA form, the CDR3 reads TGTGCCAGCACCCAGTGGGGCAGGTTGTTGGAGACCCAGTACTTC. As protein: CASTQWGRLLETQYF. The gene calls are TRBV9 and TRBJ2-5; the D gene is possibly TRBD1 (5 bases). Per germline, CDR1 SGDLS and CDR2 YYNGEE. The V and J ends lost 6 bases and 5 bases respectively, with 20 bases between them. The CDR3 is 15 amino acids.

This clonotype was observed a few times. This chain links TRBV7-8 with TRBJ2-3, with 8 bases fitting TRBD2. CDR1 SGHVS and CDR2 FQNEAQ come from the germline V gene. CDR3 size: 17 residues. V was pared by 5 bases and J by 0 bases, with 10 bases of the junction left unmatched. CDR3 region: CASSLRVTSASTDTQYF. Written as DNA, the CDR3 is TGTGCCAGCAGCCTTAGGGTGACTAGCGCAAGCACAGATACGCAGTATTTT.

The J gene is TRBJ1-5, the V gene TRBV6-5; 9 bases map to TRBD1. After removal of 6 bases from V and 1 base from J, the junction contained 7 bases not matched to a gene. The germline V gene encodes CDR1 MNHEY and CDR2 SVGAGI. The CDR3 runs to 16 residues. The CDR3 region has the DNA TGTGCCAGCAGCCTTACACAGGGGGCGAGCAATCAGCCCCAGCATTTT. It codes for CASSLTQGASNQPQHF.

V usage is TRBV12-3 or TRBV12-4 and J usage is TRBJ2-7; possible D gene TRBD1, 5 bases. V gave up 6 bases and J gave up 2 bases, with 17 bases separating them. This CDR3 has 15 residues. CDR3 amino acids: CASSLGDSLTYEQYF. CDR3 sequence (DNA): TGTGCCAGCAGCCTAGGCGACAGTTTAACCTACGAGCAGTACTTC.

The genes are TRBV30 and TRBJ2-3; D not resolved. CDR3 length: 12 residues. Per the germline V gene, CDR1 is GTSNPN and CDR2 is SVGIG (reference sequence). Trimming took 1 base from V and 11 from J, leaving 13 bases between them. CDR3 sequence reads: CAWSESKIKQYF. The CDR3 nucleotides read TGTGCCTGGAGTGAGTCTAAGATCAAGCAGTATTTT. Variable domain in full (rest from reference TRBV30 and TRBJ2-3): SQTIHQWPATLVQPVGSPLSLECTVEGTSNPNLYWYRQAAGRGLQLLFYSVGIGQISSEVPQNLSASRPQDRQFILSSKKLLLSDSGFYLCAWSESKIKQYFGPGTRLTVL.

This sequence joins TRBV4-3 and TRBJ2-7; D gene ambiguous. Germline CDR1 and CDR2: LGHNA and YSLEER. CDR3 length equals 11 residues. V lost 1 base, J lost 5 bases, and 3 bases lay in between. CDR3 in amino acids: CASSQGDEQYF. The CDR3 nucleotides read TGCGCCAGCAGCCAAGGTGACGAGCAGTACTTC.

The chain uses TRBV5-1 and TRBJ2-5; TRBD2 matches 9 bases. CDR1 and CDR2 (germline): SGHRS, YFSETQ. V lost 6 bases, J lost 4 bases, and 10 bases stayed unmatched. The CDR3 has 15 amino acids. CDR3 nucleotides: TGCGCCAGCACCCCCGCTAGCGGGGACCGAGAGACCCAGTACTTC. Protein product: CASTPASGDRETQYF.

This clonotype was counted only a few times. The chain recombines TRBV1 with TRBJ1-2. TRBV1 constitutes a pseudogene. The CDR3 loop spans 16 amino acids. CDR3 protein: CTSLRHTGRVLYGYTF. CDR3 bases: TGCACCAGCCTCCGACATACTGGACGGGTTCTCTATGGCTACACCTTC.

The V call is TRBV2, the J call TRBJ2-2; no clear D. The V gene lost 3 bases and the J gene lost 5 bases, with 4 bases spanning the gap. Germline loops: CDR1 SNHLY, CDR2 FYNNEI. The CDR3 loop spans 12 amino acids. CDR3 in amino acids: CASSEETGELFF. The CDR3 DNA follows: TGTGCCAGCAGTGAGGAGACCGGGGAGCTGTTTTTT.

The chain uses TRBV20-1 and TRBJ2-1; 7 bases fit TRBD2. The V segment lost 0 bases and the J segment 2 bases; nucleotides outside the gene matches: 1. The CDR3 covers 14 residues. CDR1 is DFQATT and CDR2 is SNEGSKA in the germline V gene (reference sequence). CDR3 nucleotides: TGCAGTGCTAGAGAGCTAGCGGCCTACAATGAGCAGTTCTTC. It specifies CSARELAAYNEQFF.

The V call is TRBV7-8, the J call TRBJ2-7; D unclear. CDR1 is SGHVS and CDR2 is FQNEAQ in the germline V gene. This CDR3 is 14 amino acids long. Between the trimmed V and J ends, which lost 5 bases and 0 bases, there was a span of 11 bases. CDR3 nucleotide sequence: TGTGCCAGCAGCCCAGTCTGGCCCTCCTACGAGCAGTACTTC. Protein: CASSPVWPSYEQYF.

V usage is TRBV6-5 and J usage is TRBJ2-1; 7 bases line up with TRBD1. This CDR3 contains 14 residues. Unmatched junction bases numbered 9, after V lost 9 bases and J lost 4 bases. Germline loops: CDR1 MNHEY, CDR2 SVGAGI. CDR3 protein: CARSRDSAYNEQFF. Written as DNA, the CDR3 is TGTGCCAGAAGTAGGGACAGCGCGTACAATGAGCAGTTCTTC.

This clonotype was observed a few times. The chain is built from TRBV7-2 and TRBJ1-1; TRBD1 matches at 11 bases. Trimming cost V 4 bases and J 4 bases; bases outside gene matches: 5. This CDR3 has 15 amino acids. Germline loops: CDR1 SGHTA, CDR2 FQGNSA. In DNA, the CDR3 is TGTGCCAGCAGCTGGACAGGGGGCGCGGGCACTGAAGCTTTCTTT. Protein product: CASSWTGGAGTEAFF.

The chain is built from TRBV4-2 and TRBJ1-1, with 8 bases that match TRBD1. This CDR3 region has 14 residues. In germline, CDR1 is LGHNA, CDR2 YNFKEQ. V lost 5 bases, J lost 8 bases, and 10 bases stayed unmatched. In DNA form, the CDR3 reads TGTGCCAGCAGCTCAGACAGGACAGGGCCCGAAGCTTTCTTT. This encodes CASSSDRTGPEAFF.

The V and J genes are TRBV29-1 and TRBJ2-1, with no clear D. Trimming pared 8 bases from V and 4 bases from J, leaving 9 bases between. The germline V gene has CDR1 SQVTM and CDR2 ANQGSEA. The CDR3 spans 11 residues. DNA of the CDR3: TGCAGCTCCCGACAATACAATGAGCAGTTCTTC. Protein sequence: CSSRQYNEQFF.